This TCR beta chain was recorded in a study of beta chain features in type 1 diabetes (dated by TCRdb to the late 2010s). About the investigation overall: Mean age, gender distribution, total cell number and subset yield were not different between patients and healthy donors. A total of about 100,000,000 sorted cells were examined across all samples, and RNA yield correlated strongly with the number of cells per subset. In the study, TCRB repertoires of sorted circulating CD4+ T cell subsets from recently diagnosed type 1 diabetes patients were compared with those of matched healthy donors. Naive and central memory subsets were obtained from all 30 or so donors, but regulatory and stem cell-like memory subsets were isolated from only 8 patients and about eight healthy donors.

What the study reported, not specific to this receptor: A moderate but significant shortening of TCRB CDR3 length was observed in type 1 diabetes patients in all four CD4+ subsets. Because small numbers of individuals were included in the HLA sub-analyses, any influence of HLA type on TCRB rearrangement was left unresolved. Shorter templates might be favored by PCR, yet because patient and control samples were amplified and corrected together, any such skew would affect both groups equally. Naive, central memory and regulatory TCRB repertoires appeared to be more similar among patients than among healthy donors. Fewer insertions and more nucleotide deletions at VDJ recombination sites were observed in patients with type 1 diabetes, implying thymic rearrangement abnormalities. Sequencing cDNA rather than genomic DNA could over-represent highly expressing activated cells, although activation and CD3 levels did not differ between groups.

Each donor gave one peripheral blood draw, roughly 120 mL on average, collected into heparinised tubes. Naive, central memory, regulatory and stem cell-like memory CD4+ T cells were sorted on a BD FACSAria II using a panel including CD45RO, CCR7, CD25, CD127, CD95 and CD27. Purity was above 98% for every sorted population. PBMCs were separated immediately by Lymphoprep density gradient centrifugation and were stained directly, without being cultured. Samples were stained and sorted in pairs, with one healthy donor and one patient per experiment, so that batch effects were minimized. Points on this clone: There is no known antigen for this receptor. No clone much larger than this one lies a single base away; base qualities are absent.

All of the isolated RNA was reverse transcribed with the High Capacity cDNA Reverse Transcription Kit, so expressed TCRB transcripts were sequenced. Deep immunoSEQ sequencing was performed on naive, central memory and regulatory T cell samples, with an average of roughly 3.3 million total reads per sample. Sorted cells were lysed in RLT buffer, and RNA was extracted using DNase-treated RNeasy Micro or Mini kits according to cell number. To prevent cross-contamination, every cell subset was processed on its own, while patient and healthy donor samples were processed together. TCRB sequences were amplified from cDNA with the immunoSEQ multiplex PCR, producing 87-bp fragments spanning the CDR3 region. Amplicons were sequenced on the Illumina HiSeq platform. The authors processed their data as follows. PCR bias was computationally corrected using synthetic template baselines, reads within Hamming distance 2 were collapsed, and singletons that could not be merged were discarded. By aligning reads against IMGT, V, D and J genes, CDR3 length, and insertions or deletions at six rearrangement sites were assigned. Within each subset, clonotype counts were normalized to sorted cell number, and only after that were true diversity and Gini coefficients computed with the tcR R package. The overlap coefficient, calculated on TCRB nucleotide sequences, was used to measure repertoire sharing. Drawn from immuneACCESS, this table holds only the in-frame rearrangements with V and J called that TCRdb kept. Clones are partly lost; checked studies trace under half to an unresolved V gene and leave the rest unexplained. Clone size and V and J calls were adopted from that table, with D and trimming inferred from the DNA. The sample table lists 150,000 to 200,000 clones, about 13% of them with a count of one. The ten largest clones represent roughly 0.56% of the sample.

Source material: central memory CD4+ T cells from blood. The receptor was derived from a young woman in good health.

CDR3 sequence: CAWSVPRGRQETQYF. The DNA is as follows: TGTGCCTGGAGTGTACCCAGGGGGAGGCAAGAGACCCAGTACTTC. The sequence is built from TRBV30 and TRBJ2-5, and perhaps TRBD1 as D gene, on 7 matching bases. The CDR3 sequence holds 15 residues, the cysteine and phenylalanine included. Just the 45-base CDR3 DNA is kept, in frame starting at base 1. V drops 0 bases and J drops 2 bases, leaving 13 bases in between. In the germline V gene (reference sequence), CDR1 corresponds to GTSNPN and CDR2 to SVGIG. Beyond the CDR3, the reference TRBV30 and TRBJ2-5 genes provide the residues; the full variable domain reads: SQTIHQWPATLVQPVGSPLSLECTVEGTSNPNLYWYRQAAGRGLQLLFYSVGIGQISSEVPQNLSASRPQDRQFILSSKKLLLSDSGFYLCAWSVPRGRQETQYFGPGTRLLVL.